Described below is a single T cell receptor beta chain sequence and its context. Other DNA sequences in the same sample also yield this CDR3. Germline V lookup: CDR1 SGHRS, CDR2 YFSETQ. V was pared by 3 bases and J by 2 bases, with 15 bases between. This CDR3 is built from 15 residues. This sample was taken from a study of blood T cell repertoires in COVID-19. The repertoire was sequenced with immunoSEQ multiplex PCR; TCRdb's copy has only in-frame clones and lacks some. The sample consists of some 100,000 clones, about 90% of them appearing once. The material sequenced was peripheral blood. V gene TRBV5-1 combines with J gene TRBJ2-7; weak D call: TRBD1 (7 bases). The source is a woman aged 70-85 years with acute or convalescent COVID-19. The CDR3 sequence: CASSSTGDRPYEQYF. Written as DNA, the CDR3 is TGCGCCAGCAGCTCGACGGGGGACAGACCCTACGAGCAGTACTTC. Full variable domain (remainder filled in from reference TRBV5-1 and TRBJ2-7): KAGVTQTPRYLIKTRGQQVTLSCSPISGHRSVSWYQQTPGQGLQFLFEYFSETQRNKGNFPGRFSGRQFSNSRSEMNVSTLELGDSALYLCASSSTGDRPYEQYFGPGTRLTVT.